This TCR beta chain was sequenced during a study of Ad26.COV2.S vaccination and SARS-CoV-2 variants (dated by TCRdb to the early 2020s). Study-level background: Donors in the vaccine arm were drawn from COV1001, a phase I-IIa trial of Ad26.COV2.S in healthy adults that was multicentre, randomized, double-blind and placebo-controlled. Blinding of investigators to trial group allocation was maintained during experiments and outcome assessment. The TCR-sequenced set comprised about 30 samples: approximately 20 Ad26.COV2.S vaccine recipients, 5 placebo recipients and 8 SARS-CoV-2 convalescent individuals. Trial participants were randomized into five groups of five, in which low-dose or high-dose Ad26.COV2.S was given once or twice, or placebo was given on both occasions. Ad26.COV2.S was administered intramuscularly at 5 x 10^10 or 1 x 10^11 viral particles, either as a single shot or as two shots given 56 days apart. TCRbeta repertoire sequencing was used to assess the specificity and breadth of SARS-CoV-2-reactive T cell receptors after Ad26.COV2.S vaccination.

TCRbeta CDR3 regions were sequenced with the immunoSEQ Assay. After extraction, genomic DNA underwent amplification by bias-controlled multiplex PCR, followed by high-throughput sequencing. Per the original workflow: To quantify the absolute abundance of each unique TCRbeta CDR3 region, sequences were collapsed and filtered. T cell fraction was estimated by normalizing TCRbeta template counts to usable DNA, which was measured by amplifying reference genes present in all nucleated cells. Repertoire TCRs were annotated as SARS-CoV-2-specific by exact matching of V gene, CDR3 amino acid sequence and J gene to a known reactive TCR set. The reference SARS-CoV-2 TCR set was obtained from MIRA and was filtered for enrichment in COVID-19-positive ImmuneCODE repertoires, whereby public or cross-reactive TCRs were removed. Based on the MIRA antigens, annotated TCRs were further analysed at the level of specific ORF or position within ORF. Breadth was defined as annotated unique rearrangements over total unique productive rearrangements; depth was the summed frequency of those rearrangements. Two-sided Wilcoxon rank-sum tests were applied when comparing TCR breadth between groups. In TCRdb, the immuneACCESS table is reduced to in-frame sequences with V and J assigned. These tables do not hold every clone; where another copy was compared, an unresolved V gene accounts for under half, and the others remain unexplained. V and J calls and clone size are as listed in that table; D and trimming were resolved from the DNA. This sample gives around 300,000 clones in total; approximately 90% of them show up just once. Approximately 5% of the sample goes to the ten largest clones.

The treatment or condition label corresponds to: about 20 received Ad26.COV2.S at low or high dose, single or two shots; 5 received placebo; per-sample allocation not given. Repertoires of vaccine and placebo recipients were sequenced from samples collected on day 63 after the first injection. In Cohort 1b, 25 adults aged 18-55 years were enrolled at a single site in Boston, USA, between 29 July and 7 August 2020. Ad26.COV2.S was a replication-incompetent adenovirus type 26 vector expressing a prefusion-stabilized SARS-CoV-2 spike protein from the original Wuhan strain. As regards this clone: Its cognate antigen has yet to be identified. No clone much larger than this one lies a single base away; base qualities are absent.

Broader findings and caveats from the paper: Comparing responses between vaccine doses or regimens was not something the study was powered to do. Compared with placebo recipients, Ad26.COV2.S recipients showed higher spike-specific TCR breadth (P = 0.0014). It was noted by the authors that total T cell responses may have been underestimated by the TCR breadth and depth analyses. Substantial breadth of spike-specific CD8+ and CD4+ T cell responses was reported after vaccination. Vaccine and placebo recipients had comparable non-spike TCR breadth, which fits with the vaccine containing only spike.

This TCR was sampled from a person between 18 and 65 years old who received the Ad26.COV2.S COVID-19 vaccine or a placebo. The source material was peripheral blood, sampled in a trial of Ad26.COV2.S vaccine versus placebo.

In nucleotides, the sequence is TGCGCCAGCAGCCAGACGACCCAGGCGATCCAGTACTTC. Its protein product is CASSQTTQAIQYF. The chain was built from TRBV4-3 and TRBJ2-5, with the D gene call left open. V drops 3 bases and J drops 10 bases, leaving 15 bases in between. The germline V gene encodes CDR1 LGHNA and CDR2 YSLEER. The CDR3 holds 13 amino acids from the cysteine to the phenylalanine. Only the CDR3 part of the read is kept: 39 bases, read in frame from the first base.